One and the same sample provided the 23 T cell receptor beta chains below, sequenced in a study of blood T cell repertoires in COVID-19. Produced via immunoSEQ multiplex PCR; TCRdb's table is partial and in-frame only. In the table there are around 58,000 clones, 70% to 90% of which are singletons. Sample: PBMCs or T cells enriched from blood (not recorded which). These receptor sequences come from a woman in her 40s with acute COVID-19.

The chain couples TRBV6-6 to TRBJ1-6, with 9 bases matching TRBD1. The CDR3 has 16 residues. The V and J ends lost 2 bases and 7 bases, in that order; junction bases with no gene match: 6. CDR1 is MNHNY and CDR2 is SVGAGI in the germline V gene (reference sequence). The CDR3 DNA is TGTGCCAGCAGTTACCGGGACAGGGCCGGCAATTCACCCCTCCACTTT. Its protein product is CASSYRDRAGNSPLHF.

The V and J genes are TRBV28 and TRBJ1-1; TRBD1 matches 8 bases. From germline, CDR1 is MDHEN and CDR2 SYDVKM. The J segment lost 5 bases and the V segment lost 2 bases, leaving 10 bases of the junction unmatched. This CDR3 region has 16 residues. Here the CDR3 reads CASSLSPPRGRTEAFF. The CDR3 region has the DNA TGTGCCAGCAGTTTAAGCCCTCCCAGGGGGCGAACTGAAGCTTTCTTT.

The CDR3 loop is CAISESPTGENSPLHF. The CDR3 DNA sequence: TGTGCCATCAGTGAGTCACCGACAGGGGAGAATTCACCCCTCCACTTT. The chain is built from TRBV10-3 and TRBJ1-6; 8 nucleotides match TRBD1. Trimming cost V 0 bases and J 7 bases; bases outside gene matches: 5. CDR3 size: 16 residues. Germline V CDR1 and CDR2: ENHRY, SYGVKD.

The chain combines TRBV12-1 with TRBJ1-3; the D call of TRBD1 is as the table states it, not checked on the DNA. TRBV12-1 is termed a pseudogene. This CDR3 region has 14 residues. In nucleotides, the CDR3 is TGTGCCAGCAGCGAGACAGGGTACGGAAACACCATATATTTT. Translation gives CASSETGYGNTIYF.

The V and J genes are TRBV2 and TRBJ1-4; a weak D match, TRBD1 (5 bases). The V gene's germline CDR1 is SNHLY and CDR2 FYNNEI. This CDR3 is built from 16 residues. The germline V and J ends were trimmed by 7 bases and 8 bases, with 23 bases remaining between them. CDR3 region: CASTAQDLSLPEKLFF. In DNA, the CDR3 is TGTGCCAGCACCGCACAGGACCTTTCCCTACCGGAAAAACTGTTTTTT. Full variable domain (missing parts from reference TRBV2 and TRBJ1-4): EPEVTQTPSHQVTQMGQEVILRCVPISNHLYFYWYRQILGQKVEFLVSFYNNEISEKSEIFDDQFSVERPDGSNFTLKIRSTKLEDSAMYFCASTAQDLSLPEKLFFGSGTQLSVL.

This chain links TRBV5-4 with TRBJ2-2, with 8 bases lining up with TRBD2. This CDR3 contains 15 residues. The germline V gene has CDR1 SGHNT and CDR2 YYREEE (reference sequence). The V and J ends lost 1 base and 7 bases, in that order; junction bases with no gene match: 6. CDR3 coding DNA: TGTGCCAGCAGCTTGTCCCGCGGGGGGCACGGGGAGCTGTTTTTT. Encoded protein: CASSLSRGGHGELFF. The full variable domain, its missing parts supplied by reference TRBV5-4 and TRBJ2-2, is ETGVTQSPTHLIKTRGQQVTLRCSSQSGHNTVSWYQQALGQGPQFIFQYYREEENGRGNFPPRFSGLQFPNYSSELNVNALELDDSALYLCASSLSRGGHGELFFGEGSRLTVL.

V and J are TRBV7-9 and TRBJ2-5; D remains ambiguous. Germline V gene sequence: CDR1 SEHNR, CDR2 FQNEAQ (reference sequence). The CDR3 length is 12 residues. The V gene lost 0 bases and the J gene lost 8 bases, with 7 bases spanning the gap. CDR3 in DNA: TGTGCCAGCAGCTTAGCCTCAGAAACCCAGTACTTC. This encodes CASSLASETQYF. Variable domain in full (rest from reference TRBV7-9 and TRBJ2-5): DTGVSQNPRHKITKRGQNVTFRCDPISEHNRLYWYRQTLGQGPEFLTYFQNEAQLEKSRLLSDRFSAERPKGSFSTLEIQRTEQGDSAMYLCASSLASETQYFGPGTRLLVL.

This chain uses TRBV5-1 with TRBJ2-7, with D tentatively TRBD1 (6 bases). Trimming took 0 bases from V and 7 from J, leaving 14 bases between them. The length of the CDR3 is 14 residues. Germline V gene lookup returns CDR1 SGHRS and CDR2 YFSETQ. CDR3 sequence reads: CASSLAPDRGEQYV. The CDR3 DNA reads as TGCGCCAGCAGCTTGGCCCCGGACAGAGGAGAGCAGTACGTC.

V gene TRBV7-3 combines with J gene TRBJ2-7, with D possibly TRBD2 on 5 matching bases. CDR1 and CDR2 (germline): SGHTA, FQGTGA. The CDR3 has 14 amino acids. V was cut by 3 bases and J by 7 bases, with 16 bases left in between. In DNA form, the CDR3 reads TGTGCCAGCAGCTTTCAACCTAGCAGTTCAGAGCAGTACTTC. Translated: CASSFQPSSSEQYF.

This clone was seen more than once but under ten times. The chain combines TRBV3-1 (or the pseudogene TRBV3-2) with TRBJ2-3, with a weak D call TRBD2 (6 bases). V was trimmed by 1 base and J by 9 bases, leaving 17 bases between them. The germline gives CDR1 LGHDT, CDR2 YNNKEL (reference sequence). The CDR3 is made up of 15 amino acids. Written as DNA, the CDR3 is TGTGCCAGCAGCCAAGCGGCCTTCGGGGGTGCCACGCAGTATTTT. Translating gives CASSQAAFGGATQYF.

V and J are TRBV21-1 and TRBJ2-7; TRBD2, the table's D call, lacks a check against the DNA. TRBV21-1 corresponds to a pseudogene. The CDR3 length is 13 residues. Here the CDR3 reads CASSNQRPYEQYF. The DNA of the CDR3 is TGTGCCAGCAGCAACCAGAGGCCCTACGAGCAGTACTTC.

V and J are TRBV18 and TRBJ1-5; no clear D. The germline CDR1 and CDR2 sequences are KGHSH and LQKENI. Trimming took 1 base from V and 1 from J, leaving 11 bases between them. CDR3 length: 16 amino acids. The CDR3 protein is CASSPLSGSSNQPQHF. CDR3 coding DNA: TGTGCCAGCTCACCACTGTCCGGGTCCAGCAATCAGCCCCAGCATTTT.

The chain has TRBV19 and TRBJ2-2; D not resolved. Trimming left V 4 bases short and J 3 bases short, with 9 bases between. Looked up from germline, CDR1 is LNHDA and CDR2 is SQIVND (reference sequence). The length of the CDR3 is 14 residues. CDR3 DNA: TGTGCCAGTAGTACCCAAGCCTACACCGGGGAGCTGTTTTTT. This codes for CASSTQAYTGELFF. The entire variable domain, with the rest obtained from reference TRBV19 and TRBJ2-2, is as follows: DGGITQSPKYLFRKEGQNVTLSCEQNLNHDAMYWYRQDPGQGLRLIYYSQIVNDFQKGDIAEGYSVSREKKESFPLTVTSAQKNPTAFYLCASSTQAYTGELFFGEGSRLTVL.

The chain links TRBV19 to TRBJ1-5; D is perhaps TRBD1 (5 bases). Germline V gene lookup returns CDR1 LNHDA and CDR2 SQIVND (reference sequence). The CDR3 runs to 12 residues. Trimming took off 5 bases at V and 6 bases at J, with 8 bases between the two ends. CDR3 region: CASSAGSQPQHF. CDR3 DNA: TGTGCCAGTAGTGCAGGGTCTCAGCCCCAGCATTTT.

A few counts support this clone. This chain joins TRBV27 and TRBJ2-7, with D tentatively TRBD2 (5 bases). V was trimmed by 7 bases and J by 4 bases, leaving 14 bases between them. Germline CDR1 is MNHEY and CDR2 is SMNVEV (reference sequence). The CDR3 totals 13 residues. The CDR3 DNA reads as TGTGCCAGCACGTCCGAGGGATCGTACGAGCAGTACGTC. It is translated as CASTSEGSYEQYV.

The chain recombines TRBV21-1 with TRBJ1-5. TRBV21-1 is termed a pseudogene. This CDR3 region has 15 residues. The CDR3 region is CASSMGGVSNQPQHF. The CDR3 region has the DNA TGTGCCAGCAGCATGGGAGGGGTAAGCAATCAGCCCCAGCATTTT.

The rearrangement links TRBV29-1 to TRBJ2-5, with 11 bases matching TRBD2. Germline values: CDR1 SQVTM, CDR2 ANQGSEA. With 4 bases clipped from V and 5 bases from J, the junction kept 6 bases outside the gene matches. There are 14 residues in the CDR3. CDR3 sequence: CSVGIAGGPETQYF. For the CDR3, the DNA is TGCAGCGTTGGGATAGCGGGAGGGCCGGAGACCCAGTACTTC. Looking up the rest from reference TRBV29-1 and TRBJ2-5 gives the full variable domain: SAVISQKPSRDICQRGTSLTIQCQVDSQVTMMFWYRQQPGQSLTLIATANQGSEATYESGFVIDKFPISRPNLTFSTLTVSNMSPEDSSIYLCSVGIAGGPETQYFGPGTRLLVL.

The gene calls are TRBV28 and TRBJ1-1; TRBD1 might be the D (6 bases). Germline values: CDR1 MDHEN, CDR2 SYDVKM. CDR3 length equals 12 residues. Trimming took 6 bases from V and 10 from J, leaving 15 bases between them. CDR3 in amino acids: CASSTGGGGAFF. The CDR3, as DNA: TGTGCCAGCAGCACTGGGGGCGGGGGAGCTTTCTTT.

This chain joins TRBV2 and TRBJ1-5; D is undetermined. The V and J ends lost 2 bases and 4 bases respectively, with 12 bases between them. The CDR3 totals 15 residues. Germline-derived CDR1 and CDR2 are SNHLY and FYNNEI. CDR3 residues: CASSEQTLWNQPQHF. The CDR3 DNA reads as TGTGCCAGCAGTGAACAGACACTTTGGAATCAGCCCCAGCATTTT.

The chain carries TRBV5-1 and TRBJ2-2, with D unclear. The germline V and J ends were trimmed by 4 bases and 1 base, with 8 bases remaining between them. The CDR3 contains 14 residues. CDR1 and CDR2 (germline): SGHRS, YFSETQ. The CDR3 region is CASSSTQNTGELFF. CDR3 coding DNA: TGCGCCAGCAGCAGCACCCAGAACACCGGGGAGCTGTTTTTT. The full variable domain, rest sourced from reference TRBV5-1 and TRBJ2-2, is KAGVTQTPRYLIKTRGQQVTLSCSPISGHRSVSWYQQTPGQGLQFLFEYFSETQRNKGNFPGRFSGRQFSNSRSEMNVSTLELGDSALYLCASSSTQNTGELFFGEGSRLTVL.

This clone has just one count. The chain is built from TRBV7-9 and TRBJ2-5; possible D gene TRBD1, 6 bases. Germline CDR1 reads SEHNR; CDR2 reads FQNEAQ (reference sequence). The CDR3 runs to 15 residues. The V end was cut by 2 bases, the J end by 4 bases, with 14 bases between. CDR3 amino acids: CASSLIRGEAETQYF. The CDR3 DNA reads TGTGCCAGCAGCTTAATCAGGGGCGAGGCAGAGACCCAGTACTTC.

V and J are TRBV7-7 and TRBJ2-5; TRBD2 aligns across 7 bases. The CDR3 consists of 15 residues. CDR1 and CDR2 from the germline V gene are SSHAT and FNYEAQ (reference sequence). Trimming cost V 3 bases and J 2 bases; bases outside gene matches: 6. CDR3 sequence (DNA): TGTGCCAGCAGCTTGGGGGGGAACCGACAAGAGACCCAGTACTTC. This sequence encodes CASSLGGNRQETQYF.

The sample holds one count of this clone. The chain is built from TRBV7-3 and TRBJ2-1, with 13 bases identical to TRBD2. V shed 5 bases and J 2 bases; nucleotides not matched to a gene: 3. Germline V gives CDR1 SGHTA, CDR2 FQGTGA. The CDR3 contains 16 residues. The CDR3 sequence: CASSEGLAGPYNEQFF. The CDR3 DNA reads TGTGCCAGCAGCGAGGGACTAGCGGGACCCTACAATGAGCAGTTCTTC.